The present T cell receptor beta chain was sequenced within a study of cytomegalovirus exposure and HLA in healthy donors. The PCR was carried out with 60 Vbeta primers and 13 Jbeta primers. Assay: immunoSEQ multiplex PCR; the TCRdb copy retains only in-frame clones and omits some. Among about 210,000 clones listed, about four fifths were seen once. The table lists this clone with a count of one. Germline CDR1 reads SEHNR; CDR2 reads FQNEAQ (reference sequence). Between the trimmed V and J ends, which lost 3 bases and 2 bases, there was a span of 13 bases. The CDR3 runs 15 residues. The sequenced sample consisted of PBMCs. This clonotype was sampled from a man aged 35-49 years in good health and CMV-seropositive. The J gene is TRBJ1-2, the V gene TRBV7-9; perhaps TRBD1 as D (6 bases). CDR3: CASSLQPGQNYGYTF. CDR3 sequence (DNA): TGTGCCAGCAGCTTGCAGCCAGGACAGAACTATGGCTACACCTTC.